These 28 T cell receptor beta chains share one sample of origin, sequenced in a study of T cells after yellow fever vaccination. TCRdb re-called the 5' RACE reads with MiXCR, one entry per CDR3 protein. The sample records some 560,000 distinct CDR3 sequences, roughly 21% being singletons. Material: PBMCs, obtained 15 days after the yellow fever booster vaccination. The source of these receptors is a man aged 25-45 years who received the YFV17D yellow fever vaccine.

There are a few counts of this clonotype. The J gene is TRBJ2-1, the V gene TRBV7-9; D uncertain. Germline CDR1 is SEHNR and CDR2 is FQNEAQ (reference sequence). Trimming stripped 4 bases from V and 2 bases from J, with 6 bases between. This CDR3 region has 13 residues. The CDR3 spells CASSSRTYNEQFF. DNA for the CDR3: TGTGCCAGCAGCTCTAGAACCTACAATGAGCAGTTCTTC. The whole variable domain, filled in from reference TRBV7-9 and TRBJ2-1, reads DTGVSQNPRHKITKRGQNVTFRCDPISEHNRLYWYRQTLGQGPEFLTYFQNEAQLEKSRLLSDRFSAERPKGSFSTLEIQRTEQGDSAMYLCASSSRTYNEQFFGPGTRLTVL.

The chain has TRBV20-1 and TRBJ2-2; unclear D gene. This CDR3 is 17 amino acids long. CDR1 and CDR2 (germline): DFQATT, SNEGSKA (reference sequence). Trimming removed 0 bases from V and 0 bases from J, with 14 bases in between. The CDR3 here is CSARDRIRLANTGELFF. The CDR3 nucleotides are TGCAGTGCTAGAGATCGAATCCGGCTAGCGAACACCGGGGAGCTGTTTTTT.

This clonotype was counted between two and nine times. This chain connects TRBV12-3 or TRBV12-4 to TRBJ2-5, with D possibly TRBD1 on 5 matching bases. V was shortened by 3 bases and J by 4 bases, with 12 bases between the two germline ends. This CDR3 is built from 14 residues. For the CDR3, the DNA is TGTGCCAGCAGTTTTAGGGGCGGCGTAGAGACCCAGTACTTC. As protein: CASSFRGGVETQYF.

In this sample, this clonotype turned up a few times. V is TRBV7-3 and J is TRBJ2-7; a possible D gene is TRBD2 (5 bases). This CDR3 is built from 14 residues. V was cut by 1 base and J by 5 bases, with 12 bases left in between. Looked up from germline, CDR1 is SGHTA and CDR2 is FQGTGA. CDR3 bases: TGTGCCAGCAGCTTAATGGGCGGGCCGCACGAGCAGTACTTC. As protein: CASSLMGGPHEQYF.

This chain links TRBV18 with TRBJ2-7; possibly TRBD1 for D (6 bases). Germline lookup yields CDR1 KGHSH and CDR2 LQKENI. This CDR3 has 13 residues. Trimming removed 5 bases at V and 0 bases at J, with 8 bases between. In DNA form, the CDR3 reads TGTGCCAGCTCAGGGACAAACTCCTACGAGCAGTACTTC. It specifies CASSGTNSYEQYF.

This clonotype has a handful of counts. The chain joins TRBV9 to TRBJ2-7, with 14 bases aligning to TRBD2. The junction had 5 bases not matched to a gene; V was cut back by 2 bases and J by 4 bases. The CDR3 length is 16 residues. Germline V gene data show CDR1 as SGDLS and CDR2 as YYNGEE. The CDR3 spells CASSVGTSGSLYEQYF. The CDR3 nucleotides read TGTGCCAGCAGCGTGGGGACTAGCGGGAGTTTGTACGAGCAGTACTTC.

The rearrangement uses TRBV25-1 and TRBJ2-7; D not certain. This CDR3 has 16 amino acids. V was clipped by 2 bases and J by 2 bases, with 16 bases between them. CDR1 is MGHDK, CDR2 SYGVNS, per germline. This chain's CDR3 is CASSERGPSRAYEQYF. In DNA form, the CDR3 reads TGTGCCAGCAGTGAACGTGGTCCGAGTAGGGCCTACGAGCAGTACTTC.

This chain joins TRBV12-3 or TRBV12-4 and TRBJ2-2; D is unresolved. V was shortened by 8 bases and J by 0 bases, with 10 bases between the two germline ends. The CDR3 is 14 amino acids. CDR3 loop: CASRVAPNTGELFF. The CDR3, as DNA: TGTGCCAGCCGCGTGGCGCCGAACACCGGGGAGCTGTTTTTT.

This clonotype was counted only a few times. V and J are TRBV6-4 and TRBJ1-5; D possibly corresponds to TRBD1 (5 bases). Between the trimmed V and J ends, which lost 6 bases and 8 bases, there was a span of 14 bases. This CDR3 spans 13 amino acids. Germline CDR1 MRHNA, CDR2 SNTAGT. The CDR3: CASRGSGGEPQHF. Written as DNA, the CDR3 is TGTGCCAGCAGAGGAAGCGGAGGGGAGCCCCAGCATTTT.

This clonotype has a handful of counts. The V call is TRBV7-9, the J call TRBJ2-7, with D perhaps TRBD2 (5 bases). V was trimmed by 0 bases and J by 4 bases, leaving 10 bases between them. The CDR3 spans 14 residues. CDR1 and CDR2 from the germline V gene are SEHNR and FQNEAQ (reference sequence). This chain's CDR3 is CASSLAGSGYEQYF. CDR3 coding DNA: TGTGCCAGCAGCTTAGCCGGGTCGGGGTACGAGCAGTACTTC.

This chain joins TRBV5-1 and TRBJ2-1; perhaps TRBD2 as D (6 bases). Germline V gives CDR1 SGHRS, CDR2 YFSETQ. V was clipped by 7 bases and J by 0 bases, with 14 bases between them. The CDR3 length is 15 residues. This CDR3 is CASREAGLSYNEQFF. In nucleotides, the CDR3 is TGCGCCAGCCGCGAGGCGGGACTCTCCTACAATGAGCAGTTCTTC.

The chain is built from TRBV5-4 and TRBJ2-1; the D gene is possibly TRBD2 (5 bases). Trimming took off 0 bases at V and 5 bases at J, with 15 bases between the two ends. Germline V gene data show CDR1 as SGHNT and CDR2 as YYREEE (reference sequence). There are 16 residues in the CDR3. The CDR3 spells CASSLAPRAGNNEQFF. In DNA, the CDR3 is TGTGCCAGCAGCTTGGCCCCGAGGGCCGGGAACAATGAGCAGTTCTTC.

This clonotype was seen only a few times. V usage is TRBV20-1 and J usage is TRBJ2-7; 11 nucleotides line up with TRBD2. The germline gives CDR1 DFQATT, CDR2 SNEGSKA (reference sequence). V gave up 0 bases and J gave up 3 bases; unmatched junction bases: 4. The CDR3 loop spans 15 amino acids. The CDR3 loop reads CSARDQTSGIYEQYF. CDR3 DNA sequence: TGCAGTGCTAGAGATCAGACTAGCGGGATCTACGAGCAGTACTTC.

This chain joins TRBV20-1 and TRBJ2-3, with 11 bases identical to TRBD2. The length of the CDR3 is 15 residues. The germline gives CDR1 DFQATT, CDR2 SNEGSKA (reference sequence). J lost 6 bases, V lost 0 bases, and 5 bases had no gene match. The CDR3 here is CSARDRTSGSDTQYF. DNA of the CDR3: TGCAGTGCTAGAGATCGTACTAGCGGGAGCGATACGCAGTATTTT.

This clonotype was found once. The CDR3 DNA is TGTGCCAGCAGCTCCGGGACTCCTATATCCGGGGAGCTGTTTTTT. Protein product: CASSSGTPISGELFF. The chain combines TRBV5-4 with TRBJ2-2; tentative D call: TRBD2 (6 bases). This CDR3 comprises 15 residues. Germline CDR1 is SGHNT and CDR2 is YYREEE (reference sequence). V was trimmed by 3 bases and J by 6 bases, leaving 15 bases between them.

The chain joins TRBV6-2 or TRBV6-3 to TRBJ2-7; no clear D gene. Germline loops: CDR1 MNHEY, CDR2 SVGEGT. The V and J ends lost 5 bases and 6 bases respectively, with 14 bases between them. The CDR3 runs 13 residues. This CDR3 reads CASSHQTLSEQYF. The CDR3 DNA is TGTGCCAGCAGTCACCAGACGCTCTCCGAGCAGTACTTC.

This clonotype has just a few counts. V gene TRBV7-9 combines with J gene TRBJ2-1; 8 nucleotides line up with TRBD2. Germline V gives CDR1 SEHNR, CDR2 FQNEAQ (reference sequence). This CDR3 region has 15 residues. The trim removed 6 bases at V and 0 bases at J, leaving 4 bases unmatched. The CDR3 nucleotides are TGTGCCAGCAGTCCCAGCGGGGGCTCCTACAATGAGCAGTTCTTC. Protein: CASSPSGGSYNEQFF.

This clonotype was observed a handful of times. The rearrangement joins TRBV5-1 to TRBJ2-5; D remains ambiguous. From germline, CDR1 is SGHRS and CDR2 YFSETQ. The CDR3 runs 14 residues. V lost 4 bases and J lost 1, with 11 bases in between. Written as DNA, the CDR3 is TGCGCCAGCAGCCTCTTTAATATCCAAGAGACCCAGTACTTC. This sequence encodes CASSLFNIQETQYF.

This clonotype was seen more than once but under ten times. This chain uses TRBV7-2 with TRBJ2-2; a possible D gene is TRBD2 (5 bases). CDR3 length equals 14 residues. Germline CDR1 reads SGHTA; CDR2 reads FQGNSA. Trimming left V 3 bases short and J 7 bases short, with 12 bases between. CDR3: CASSFSRAVGELFF. The CDR3 nucleotides are TGTGCCAGCAGCTTTTCTAGAGCGGTCGGGGAGCTGTTTTTT. The full variable domain, in which reference TRBV7-2 and TRBJ2-2 provide the parts outside the CDR3, is GAGVSQSPSNKVTEKGKDVELRCDPISGHTALYWYRQSLGQGLEFLIYFQGNSAPDKSGLPSDRFSAERTGGSVSTLTIQRTQQEDSAVYLCASSFSRAVGELFFGEGSRLTVL.

This chain connects TRBV12-3 or TRBV12-4 to TRBJ2-2; D may be TRBD2 (6 bases). The V and J ends lost 5 bases and 6 bases respectively, with 16 bases between them. The CDR3 is 15 residues long. In DNA form, the CDR3 reads TGTGCCAGCAGTCGGGGGTTGGGTTTCTCCGGGGAGCTGTTTTTT. Its translation is CASSRGLGFSGELFF.

V and J are TRBV13 and TRBJ2-5, with 8 bases that match TRBD2. Germline values: CDR1 PRHDT, CDR2 FYEKMQ (reference sequence). Unmatched junction bases numbered 9, after V lost 2 bases and J lost 13 bases. The CDR3 is 13 residues long. The CDR3 here is CASSLRGSGTVYF. The CDR3 bases are TGTGCCAGCAGCTTACGCGGTAGCGGGACGGTGTACTTC.

The rearrangement joins TRBV6-2 or TRBV6-3 to TRBJ2-2; D unresolved. V was pared by 7 bases and J by 6 bases, with 9 bases between. Germline V CDR1 and CDR2: MNHEY, SVGEGT. This CDR3 has 12 residues. Here the CDR3 reads CASNGESGELFF. The CDR3 DNA is TGTGCCAGCAACGGAGAGTCCGGGGAGCTGTTTTTT.

This clonotype was counted a few times. This chain connects TRBV20-1 to TRBJ2-7; 7 bases match TRBD2. The CDR3 spans 13 residues. Per germline, CDR1 DFQATT and CDR2 SNEGSKA (reference sequence). The ends lost 6 bases at V and 0 bases at J; junction bases unmatched: 5. This chain's CDR3 is CSARDYGSYEQYF. The CDR3 DNA is TGCAGTGCAAGGGACTACGGCTCCTACGAGCAGTACTTC.

There are a few counts of this clonotype. V usage is TRBV11-1 and J usage is TRBJ2-2, with 8 positions matching TRBD2. The CDR3 is 16 residues long. V dropped 2 bases and J dropped 1; count of bases not matched to a gene: 3. The germline V gene encodes CDR1 SGHAT and CDR2 FQDESV (reference sequence). The DNA of the CDR3 is TGTGCCAGCAGCTTACTGCGGGGGGAGAACACCGGGGAGCTGTTTTTT. It codes for CASSLLRGENTGELFF.

This clonotype was detected many times. The rearrangement uses TRBV5-6 and TRBJ2-1; TRBD1 might be the D (6 bases). Trimming left V 4 bases short and J 7 bases short, with 18 bases between. CDR1 and CDR2 from the germline V gene are SGHDT and YYEEEE. The CDR3 loop spans 15 amino acids. CDR3 DNA: TGTGCCAGCAGCCCCCCCGGGGCTCAGGGGAATGAGCAGTTCTTC. Protein product: CASSPPGAQGNEQFF.

The chain carries TRBV3-1 and TRBJ2-7; 10 bases are a match to TRBD2. The V segment lost 7 bases and the J segment 6 bases; nucleotides outside the gene matches: 9. Germline V gene sequence: CDR1 LGHDT, CDR2 YNNKEL (reference sequence). CDR3 size: 14 residues. The CDR3, as DNA: TGTGCCAGCAACGAAGCGGGAGGGCAGTCCGAGCAGTACTTC. Translating it yields CASNEAGGQSEQYF.

The rearrangement uses TRBV5-1 and TRBJ2-1, with 7 bases lining up with TRBD2. Germline V CDR1 and CDR2: SGHRS, YFSETQ. This CDR3 has 16 amino acids. The V and J ends lost 4 bases and 7 bases, in that order; junction bases with no gene match: 14. The CDR3 nucleotides read TGCGCCAGCAGCAGATGGCAGCGGGATGGTAGGAATGAGCAGTTCTTC. This translates into CASSRWQRDGRNEQFF.

This chain connects TRBV20-1 to TRBJ1-1; D might be TRBD1 (5 bases). Trimming took off 2 bases at V and 1 base at J, with 11 bases between the two ends. The CDR3 length is 14 residues. Germline-derived CDR1 and CDR2 are DFQATT and SNEGSKA (reference sequence). DNA of the CDR3: TGCAGTGCTAGATCTCCAGGGACGAACACTGAAGCTTTCTTT. Translating it yields CSARSPGTNTEAFF.